This T cell receptor beta chain was captured by sequencing in a study of blood T cell repertoires in COVID-19 (TCRdb year 2020). General notes on the study: Samples from collaborators originated in the United States, Italy and Spain and spanned both the acute and convalescent phases of COVID-19. Where available, HLA class I and class II types were taken from metadata supplied by the sample provider and were not determined by assay-based typing. The repertoires were released in a freely available public database meant as a resource for research on the immune response to SARS-CoV-2. The dataset comprised deeply sampled blood TCRbeta repertoires from subjects exposed to, actively infected with, or recovered from COVID-19. The samples were drawn from the first 160 participants of the ongoing ImmuneRACE study and from 950 to 1,500 subjects provided by 6 global collaborators. A de-identified subject ID, COVID-19 status, age in years and sex were almost always included in the sample metadata. The prospective study material was composed of cDNA or gDNA derived from T cells, B-cell-depleted T cells, or PBMCs. What the research found in general, with its limitations: How much clinical and demographic metadata was included differed by source and by participant, and the metadata was provided uncurated.

This clone was observed a few times. Which antigen it targets is not known. Base qualities were left out, and no much larger clone turns up one base away. Participants in the prospective study were aged about 18 to 95 years, lived in some 24 United States geographic areas, and enrolled through a virtual design. To assign participants to cohorts, the prospective study relied on clinical history that participants themselves reported in a screening survey and a study questionnaire. Recovered participants in ImmuneRACE Cohort 3 were defined by two consecutive negative NP/OP PCR tests, clearance by a healthcare professional, or resolution of symptoms. Each participant in the prospective study had whole blood, serum and a nasopharyngeal or oropharyngeal swab collected by mobile phlebotomists. Prospective study participants could optionally give additional blood draws and questionnaires over an approximately 2-month period. Before DNA extraction, blood samples from the prospective study were shipped at room temperature or frozen.

The CDR3 contains 17 residues, cysteine and phenylalanine counted. The read is trimmed to its CDR3 DNA, 51 bases read in frame from base 1. The immunoSEQ Assay, a bias-controlled multiplex PCR, was used to amplify TCRbeta CDR3 regions from genomic DNA. Turning to the authors' computational methods: The number of nucleated cells in each sample was estimated from the amplification of reference gene primers within the assay. To quantify the absolute abundance of each unique TCRbeta CDR3 rearrangement, sequence reads were collapsed and filtered. For each sample, productive Simpson clonality was calculated as the square root of Simpson's diversity index over productive rearrangements. The clones in this table, taken by TCRdb from immuneACCESS, are in-frame only. Not every clone is retained; where verified, under half of the shortfall comes from an unresolved V gene, and the cause of the rest is unknown. Clone size and V and J calls were adopted from that table, with D and trimming inferred from the DNA. This sample holds about 160,000 clones; 75% to 85% were observed only once. Roughly 3.5% of the sample comes from the top ten.

The sequence derives from a woman between 55 and 75 years old who had recovered from COVID-19. This receptor chain uses TRBV21-1 and TRBJ2-7; the table names TRBD2, a call not compared with the DNA. TRBV21-1 is flagged as a pseudogene. Material for sequencing was PBMCs or T cells enriched from blood (not recorded which). CDR3 protein: CASSKVWLAGGLYEQYF. The DNA is TGTGCCAGCAGCAAAGTTTGGCTAGCGGGGGGCTTGTACGAGCAGTACTTC.